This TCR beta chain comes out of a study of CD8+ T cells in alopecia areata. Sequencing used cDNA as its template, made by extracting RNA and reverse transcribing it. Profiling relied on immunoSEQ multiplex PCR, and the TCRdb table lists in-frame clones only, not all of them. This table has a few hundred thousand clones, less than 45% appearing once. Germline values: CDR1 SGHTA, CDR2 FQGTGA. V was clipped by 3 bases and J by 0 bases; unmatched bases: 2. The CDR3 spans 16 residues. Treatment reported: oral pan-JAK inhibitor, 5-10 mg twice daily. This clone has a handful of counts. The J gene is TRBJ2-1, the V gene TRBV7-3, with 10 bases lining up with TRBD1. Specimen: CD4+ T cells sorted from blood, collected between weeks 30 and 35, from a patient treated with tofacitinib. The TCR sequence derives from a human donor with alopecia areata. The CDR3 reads CASSFRTGGSYNEQFF. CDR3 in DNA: TGTGCCAGCAGCTTCCGGACAGGGGGCTCCTACAATGAGCAGTTCTTC.